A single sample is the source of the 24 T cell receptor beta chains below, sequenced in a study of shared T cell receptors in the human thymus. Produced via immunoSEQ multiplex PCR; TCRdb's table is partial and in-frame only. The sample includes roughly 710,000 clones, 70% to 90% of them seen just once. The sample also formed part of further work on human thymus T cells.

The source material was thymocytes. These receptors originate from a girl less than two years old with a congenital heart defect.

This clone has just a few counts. CDR3 nucleotide sequence: TGTGCCAGCAGCTCACAGGGATACCCCCACAAGAACACTGAAGCTTTCTTT. Protein sequence: CASSSQGYPHKNTEAFF. This rearrangement joins TRBV7-2 to TRBJ1-1; maybe TRBD1 (6 bases). This CDR3 is 17 amino acids long. The germline V and J ends were trimmed by 4 bases and 1 base, with 19 bases remaining between them. Germline lookup yields CDR1 SGHTA and CDR2 FQGNSA.

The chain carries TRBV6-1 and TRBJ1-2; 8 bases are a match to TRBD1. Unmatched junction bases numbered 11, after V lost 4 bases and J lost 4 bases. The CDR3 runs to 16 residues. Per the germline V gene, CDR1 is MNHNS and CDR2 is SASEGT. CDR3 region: CASSGDTGGSFYGYTF. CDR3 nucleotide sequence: TGTGCCAGCAGTGGAGATACAGGGGGTAGTTTCTATGGCTACACCTTC.

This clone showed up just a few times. CDR3 amino acids: CASSLGARDSYEQYF. DNA for the CDR3: TGTGCCAGCAGCTTGGGGGCCAGAGACTCCTACGAGCAGTACTTC. This chain uses TRBV5-5 with TRBJ2-7; D uncertain. Germline CDR1 SGHKS, CDR2 YYEKEE (reference sequence). Trimming stripped 0 bases from V and 0 bases from J, with 10 bases between. This CDR3 has 15 residues.

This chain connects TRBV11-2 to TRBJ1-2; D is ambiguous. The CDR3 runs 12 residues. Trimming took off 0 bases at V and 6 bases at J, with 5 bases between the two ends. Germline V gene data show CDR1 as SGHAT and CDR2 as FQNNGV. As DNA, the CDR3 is TGTGCCAGCAGCTTAGATGCGGATGGCTACACCTTC. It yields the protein CASSLDADGYTF.

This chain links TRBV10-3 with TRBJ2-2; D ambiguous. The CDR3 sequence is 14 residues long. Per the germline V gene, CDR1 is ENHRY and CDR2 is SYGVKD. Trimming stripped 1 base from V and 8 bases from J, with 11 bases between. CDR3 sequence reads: CAISEYGEAGELFF. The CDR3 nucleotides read TGTGCCATCAGTGAGTACGGAGAAGCGGGGGAGCTGTTTTTT.

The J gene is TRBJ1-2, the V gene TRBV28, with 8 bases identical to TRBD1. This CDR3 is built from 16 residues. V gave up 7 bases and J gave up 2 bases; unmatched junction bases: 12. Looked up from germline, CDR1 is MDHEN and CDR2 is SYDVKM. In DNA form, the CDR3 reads TGTGCCAGCACGGGACAGGCGATTACTTGGAACTATGGCTACACCTTC. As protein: CASTGQAITWNYGYTF.

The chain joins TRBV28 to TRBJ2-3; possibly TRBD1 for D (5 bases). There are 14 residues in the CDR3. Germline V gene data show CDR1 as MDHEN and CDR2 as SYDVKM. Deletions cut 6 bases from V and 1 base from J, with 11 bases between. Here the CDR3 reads CASSLEGGTDTQYF. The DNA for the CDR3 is TGTGCCAGCAGCCTAGAAGGGGGCACAGATACGCAGTATTTT.

Here the CDR3 reads CASSARGLVEDTNTEAFF. The CDR3 nucleotides are TGTGCCAGCAGCGCGAGAGGATTAGTCGAGGATACGAACACTGAAGCTTTCTTT. V gene TRBV9 combines with J gene TRBJ1-1; D is unclear. Trimming removed 3 bases at V and 1 base at J, with 22 bases between. The CDR3 sequence is 18 residues long. Germline V gene sequence: CDR1 SGDLS, CDR2 YYNGEE.

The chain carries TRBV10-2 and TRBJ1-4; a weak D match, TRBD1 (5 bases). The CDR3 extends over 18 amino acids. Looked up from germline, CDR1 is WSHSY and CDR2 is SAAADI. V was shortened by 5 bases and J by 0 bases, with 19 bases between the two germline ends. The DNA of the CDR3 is TGCGCCAGCAGTAAGGGTTCAGGGCAGTGTGCAACTAATGAAAAACTGTTTTTT. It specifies CASSKGSGQCATNEKLFF.

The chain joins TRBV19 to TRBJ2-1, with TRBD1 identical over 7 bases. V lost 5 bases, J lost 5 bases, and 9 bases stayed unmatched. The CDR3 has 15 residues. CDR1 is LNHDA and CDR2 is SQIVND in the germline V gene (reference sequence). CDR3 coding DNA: TGTGCCAGTAGTCCCGGACAGGCCGGGGACAATGAGCAGTTCTTC. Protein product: CASSPGQAGDNEQFF.

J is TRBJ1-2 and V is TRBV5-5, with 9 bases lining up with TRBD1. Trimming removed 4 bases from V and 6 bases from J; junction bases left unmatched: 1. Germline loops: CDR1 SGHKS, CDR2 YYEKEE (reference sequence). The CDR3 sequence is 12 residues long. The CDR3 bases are TGTGCCAGCAGCGACAGGGGGGATGGCTACACCTTC. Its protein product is CASSDRGDGYTF.

The CDR3 region has the DNA TGTGCCACCAGCAGACTTCGGACAGGGACGAGGAACACTGAAGCTTTCTTT. This gives the protein CATSRLRTGTRNTEAFF. The chain combines TRBV15 with TRBJ1-1; 8 bases match TRBD1. V lost 2 bases, J lost 1 base, and 9 bases stayed unmatched. This CDR3 has 17 residues. The germline gives CDR1 LNHNV, CDR2 YYDKDF (reference sequence).

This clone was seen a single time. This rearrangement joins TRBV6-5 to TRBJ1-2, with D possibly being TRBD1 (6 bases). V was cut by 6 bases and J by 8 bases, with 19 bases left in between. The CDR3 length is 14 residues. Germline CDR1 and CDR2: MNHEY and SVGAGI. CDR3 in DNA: TGTGCCAGCAGGTCGGCGGGGGCCGCAGCGGGCTACACCTTC. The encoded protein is CASRSAGAAAGYTF.

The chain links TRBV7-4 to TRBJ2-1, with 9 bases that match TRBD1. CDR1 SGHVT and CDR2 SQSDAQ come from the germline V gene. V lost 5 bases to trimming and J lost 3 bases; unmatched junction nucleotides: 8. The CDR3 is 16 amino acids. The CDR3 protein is CASSRYRGRDYNEQFF. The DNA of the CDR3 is TGTGCCAGCAGCAGATACAGGGGGCGCGACTACAATGAGCAGTTCTTC.

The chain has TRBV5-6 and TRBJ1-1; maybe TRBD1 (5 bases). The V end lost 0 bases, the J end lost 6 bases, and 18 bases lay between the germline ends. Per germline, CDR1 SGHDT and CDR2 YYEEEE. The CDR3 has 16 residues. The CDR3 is CASSLDRFDDRAEAFF. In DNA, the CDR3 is TGTGCCAGCAGCTTGGACAGGTTTGACGATCGGGCTGAAGCTTTCTTT.

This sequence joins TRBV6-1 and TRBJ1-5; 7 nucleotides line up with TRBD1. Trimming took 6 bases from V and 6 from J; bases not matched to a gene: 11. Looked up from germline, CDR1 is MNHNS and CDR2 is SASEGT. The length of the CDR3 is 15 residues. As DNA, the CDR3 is TGTGCCAGCAGGACGACAGGGACTGGGGGTCAGCCCCAGCATTTT. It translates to CASRTTGTGGQPQHF.

CDR3 amino acids: CASSHKAALHEDSYNSPLHF. The CDR3 coding sequence is TGTGCCAGCAGCCACAAAGCTGCCCTGCATGAAGACTCCTATAATTCACCCCTCCACTTT. The chain couples TRBV14 to TRBJ1-6; no clear D gene. CDR1 is SGHDN, CDR2 FVKESK, per germline. The CDR3 consists of 20 residues. With 3 bases removed from V and 0 bases from J, the gap between germline ends came to 21 bases.

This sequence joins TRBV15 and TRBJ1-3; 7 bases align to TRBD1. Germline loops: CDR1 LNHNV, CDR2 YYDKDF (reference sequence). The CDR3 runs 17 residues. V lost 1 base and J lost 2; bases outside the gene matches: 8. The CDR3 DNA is TGTGCCACCAGCAGAGTCCGGGAGGGGGCTACTGGAAACACCATATATTTT. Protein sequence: CATSRVREGATGNTIYF.

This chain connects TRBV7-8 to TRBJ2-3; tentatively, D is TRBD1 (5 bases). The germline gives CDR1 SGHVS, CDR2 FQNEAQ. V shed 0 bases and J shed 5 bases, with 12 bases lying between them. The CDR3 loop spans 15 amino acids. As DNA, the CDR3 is TGTGCCAGCAGCTTAGCGGGTGAAGGGGTAGATACGCAGTATTTT. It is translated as CASSLAGEGVDTQYF.

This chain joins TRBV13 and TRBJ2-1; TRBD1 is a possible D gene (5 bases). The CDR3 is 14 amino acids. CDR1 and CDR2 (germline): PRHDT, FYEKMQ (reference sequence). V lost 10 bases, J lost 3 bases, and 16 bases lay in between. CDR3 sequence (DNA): TGTGCCACATCAGGGATGGGGATCTACAATGAGCAGTTCTTC. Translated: CATSGMGIYNEQFF.

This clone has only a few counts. CDR3 protein: CASSTGTGGNEQFF. CDR3 DNA: TGCGCCAGCAGCACCGGGACAGGGGGCAATGAGCAGTTCTTC. This rearrangement joins TRBV10-1 to TRBJ2-1; the match to TRBD1 covers 11 bases. The CDR3 totals 14 residues. The germline V gene has CDR1 WNHNN and CDR2 SYGVQD (reference sequence). V lost 6 bases, J lost 6 bases, and 4 bases stayed unmatched.

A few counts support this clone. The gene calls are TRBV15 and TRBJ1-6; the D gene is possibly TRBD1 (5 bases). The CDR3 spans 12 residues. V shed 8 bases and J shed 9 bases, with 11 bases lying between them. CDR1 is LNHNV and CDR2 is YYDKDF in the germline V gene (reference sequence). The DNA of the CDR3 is TGTGCCACCTGGGGGGAAGGTTCACCCCTCCACTTT. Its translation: CATWGEGSPLHF.

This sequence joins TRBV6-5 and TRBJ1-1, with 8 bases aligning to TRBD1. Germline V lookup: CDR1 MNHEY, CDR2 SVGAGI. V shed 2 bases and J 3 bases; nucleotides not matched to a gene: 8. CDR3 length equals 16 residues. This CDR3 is CASSYHRGIRYTEAFF. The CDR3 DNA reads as TGTGCCAGCAGTTACCACAGGGGGATCCGGTACACTGAAGCTTTCTTT.

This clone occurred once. CDR3 sequence reads: CASSTPRQSEAFF. CDR3 nucleotides: TGCGCCAGCAGCACGCCAAGACAAAGTGAAGCTTTCTTT. The chain has TRBV5-1 and TRBJ1-1, with D unclear. V gave up 4 bases and J gave up 7 bases, with 14 bases separating them. In germline, CDR1 is SGHRS, CDR2 YFSETQ. CDR3 length: 13 amino acids.